This T cell receptor beta chain is from a study of blood T cell repertoires in COVID-19 (dated by TCRdb to the early 2020s). For context, the study as a whole: Collaborator samples came from the United States, Italy and Spain and covered acute and convalescent phases of COVID-19. The prospective study material was composed of cDNA or gDNA derived from T cells, B-cell-depleted T cells, or PBMCs. Deeply sampled blood TCRbeta repertoires from subjects exposed to, actively infected with, or recovered from COVID-19 were included in the dataset. The repertoires were released in a freely available public database meant as a resource for research on the immune response to SARS-CoV-2. The samples were drawn from the first 160 participants of the ongoing ImmuneRACE study and from 950 to 1,500 subjects provided by 6 global collaborators. Nearly every sample came with metadata listing a de-identified subject ID, COVID-19 status, age in years and sex. Where available, HLA class I and class II types were obtained from metadata supplied by the sample provider rather than from assay-based typing. Overall results and qualifications from the work: Clinical and demographic metadata were provided uncurated, with the amount varying by source and participant.

TCRbeta CDR3 regions were amplified from genomic DNA using the immunoSEQ Assay, a bias-controlled multiplex PCR. Under the source paper's analysis protocol: Within the assay, amplification of reference gene primers was used to estimate how many nucleated cells each sample contained. To quantify the absolute abundance of each unique TCRbeta CDR3 rearrangement, sequence reads were collapsed and filtered. For each sample, productive Simpson clonality was calculated as the square root of Simpson's diversity index over productive rearrangements. This immuneACCESS table, as held by TCRdb, lists in-frame sequences with V and J called but not all clones. Of the missing ones, under half trace to an unresolved V gene in checked studies; the others have no known cause. The V and J calls and clone size come from that table; D and trimming were worked out from the DNA. The sample table records more than 120,000 clones; approximately 85% of these occur just once. More than 2% of the sample comes from the top ten.

Each collaborating institution followed its own protocols to collect whole blood in K2EDTA tubes. Collaborator samples were shipped for TCRbeta analysis as frozen whole blood, isolated PBMCs, or DNA extracted from either sample type. V is cut by 6 bases and J by 8 bases, and the space between the germline ends is 16 bases. Its CDR3 holds 13 amino acids, cysteine through phenylalanine. The CDR3 DNA has 39 bases and is translated from base 1. Per the germline V gene (reference sequence), MNHEY is the CDR1 and SMNVEV is the CDR2. As regards this clone: Its antigen is unknown. Base qualities are missing; no much larger clone stands one base away.

The TCR was taken from a human donor with acute or convalescent COVID-19. The donor label of this sample is uncertain. The sample taken for sequencing was peripheral blood. The receptor chain draws on TRBV27 and TRBJ1-1, and possibly TRBD1, on 6 matching bases. The CDR3 amino acid sequence is: CASRNRERGEAFF. The nucleotide sequence reads TGTGCCAGCAGGAACAGGGAGAGGGGAGAAGCTTTCTTT.